This T cell receptor beta chain was obtained from a study of response to subunit inactivated influenza vaccine. Findings and limits, study-wide: Authors proposed each seasonal influenza vaccination draws in few new T cells.

Concerning this clonotype: What it recognizes is unknown.

TCRdb re-called the RT-PCR reads with MiXCR, one entry per CDR3 protein. The data show under 200,000 distinct CDR3 sequences, with roughly 10% seen just once and roughly an eighth held by the top ten. Deletions cut 4 bases from V and 4 bases from J, with 16 bases between. The CDR3 loop spans 15 amino acids. Germline assignment: CDR1 SGHTA and CDR2 FQGNSA. This TCR derives from a man aged 50 to 60 who received an inactivated influenza vaccine. Sequencing was performed on non-naive T cells sorted from PBMCs, taken 45 days after vaccination. The chain links TRBV7-2 to TRBJ1-1; D perhaps matches TRBD1 (6 bases). CDR3 in amino acids: CASSSRGVRGTEAFF. Here the CDR3 DNA reads TGTGCCAGCAGCTCTAGGGGGGTCAGGGGCACTGAAGCTTTCTTT.